The 19 T cell receptor beta chains listed next were all sequenced from one sample in a study of shared clonotypes between healthy human individuals. Terminally differentiated effector memory CD45RA+ cells were excluded by CCR7 positive selection of CD45RO-negative cells. Measured with immunoSEQ multiplex PCR; TCRdb has only the in-frame clones, and not every one. The sample has hundreds of thousands of clones, 96% seen once; the top ten hold 0.095% to 0.13%. Sequenced input: naive CD8+ T cells sorted from blood. These receptors all stem from a woman in her 30s in good health.

This chain connects TRBV29-1 to TRBJ1-2; D is undetermined. The CDR3 is made up of 13 amino acids. Trimming took off 4 bases at V and 8 bases at J, with 17 bases between the two ends. The V gene's germline CDR1 is SQVTM and CDR2 ANQGSEA. Here the CDR3 DNA reads TGCAGCGTTGTATCCGTCAGTAGGGAAGGCTACACCTTC. Translated: CSVVSVSREGYTF.

Turning to this clone: Other DNA sequences from this sample encode an identical CDR3 as well. This chain connects TRBV29-1 to TRBJ1-1, with no clear D. The CDR3 runs 11 residues. Trimming removed 3 bases from V and 1 base from J, with 3 bases in between. The germline V gene has CDR1 SQVTM and CDR2 ANQGSEA. The CDR3, as DNA: TGCAGCGTTGACGGGAACACTGAAGCTTTCTTT. Protein product: CSVDGNTEAFF.

The chain joins TRBV27 to TRBJ2-7; D possibly corresponds to TRBD1 (6 bases). The CDR3 runs to 14 residues. V gave up 5 bases and J gave up 5 bases, with 16 bases separating them. Germline CDR1 and CDR2: MNHEY and SMNVEV (reference sequence). The CDR3 is CASSPGEGVHEQYF. DNA of the CDR3: TGTGCCAGCAGTCCCGGTGAGGGGGTCCACGAGCAGTACTTC.

The DNA of the CDR3 is TGTGCCAGCAGTCCAGAAACTCTTGAGGGACTAGCGGGAGGAGATACGCAGTATTTT. Translating gives CASSPETLEGLAGGDTQYF. The chain recombines TRBV7-9 with TRBJ2-3; 15 nucleotides match TRBD2. Germline assignment: CDR1 SEHNR and CDR2 FQNEAQ (reference sequence). With 6 bases clipped from V and 5 bases from J, the junction kept 15 bases outside the gene matches. CDR3 length equals 19 residues.

The chain uses TRBV5-4 and TRBJ2-5; 9 bases align to TRBD2. The trim removed 4 bases at V and 5 bases at J, leaving 9 bases unmatched. This CDR3 region has 15 residues. Germline CDR1 SGHNT, CDR2 YYREEE (reference sequence). CDR3 region: CASSDPGLAVETQYF. The DNA for the CDR3 is TGTGCCAGCAGCGACCCGGGACTAGCTGTTGAGACCCAGTACTTC.

This chain joins TRBV7-9 and TRBJ1-1; D is undetermined. This CDR3 spans 14 amino acids. The ends were cut back, 1 base at V and 5 bases at J, with 11 bases in the middle. Germline values: CDR1 SEHNR, CDR2 FQNEAQ (reference sequence). The CDR3 bases are TGTGCCAGCAGCTTAGGGACCGTTGAAACTGAAGCTTTCTTT. This gives the protein CASSLGTVETEAFF.

This clone is a singleton in its sample. The J gene is TRBJ2-2, the V gene TRBV4-2; the match to TRBD2 covers 13 bases. The CDR3 has 15 amino acids. The V and J ends lost 5 bases and 6 bases, in that order; junction bases with no gene match: 3. CDR1 and CDR2 (germline): LGHNA, YNFKEQ. CDR3 residues: CASSELAGGSGELFF. CDR3 DNA: TGTGCCAGCAGCGAACTAGCGGGAGGGTCCGGGGAGCTGTTTTTT.

This sequence joins TRBV28 and TRBJ1-6; TRBD1 is a possible D gene (5 bases). The V end lost 2 bases, the J end lost 8 bases, and 13 bases lay between the germline ends. The length of the CDR3 is 15 residues. CDR1 MDHEN and CDR2 SYDVKM come from the germline V gene. In DNA, the CDR3 is TGTGCCAGCAGTTTACGCAGGGCTAGGGATTCACCCCTCCACTTT. Protein product: CASSLRRARDSPLHF.

The J gene is TRBJ2-4, the V gene TRBV28; maybe TRBD1 (5 bases). Trimming left V 2 bases short and J 0 bases short, with 11 bases between. From germline, CDR1 is MDHEN and CDR2 SYDVKM. CDR3 length: 16 amino acids. This chain's CDR3 is CASSLQAGIAKNIQYF. As DNA, the CDR3 is TGTGCCAGCAGTTTACAAGCAGGGATAGCCAAAAACATTCAGTACTTC. Based on the CDR3 plus reference TRBV28 and TRBJ2-4, the full variable domain is DVKVTQSSRYLVKRTGEKVFLECVQDMDHENMFWYRQDPGLGLRLIYFSYDVKMKEKGDIPEGYSVSREKKERFSLILESASTNQTSMYLCASSLQAGIAKNIQYFGAGTRLSVL.

This clone has just one count. The V and J genes are TRBV2 and TRBJ1-1; no firm D call. This CDR3 contains 13 residues. Trimming stripped 3 bases from V and 1 base from J, with 6 bases between. Germline V gene sequence: CDR1 SNHLY, CDR2 FYNNEI. CDR3 DNA sequence: TGTGCCAGCAGTGACGGCGGGAACACTGAAGCTTTCTTT. Translation: CASSDGGNTEAFF.

The CDR3 nucleotides read TGCGCCAGCAGTGCCACAGGGTCGGGGGAGACCCAGTACTTC. It specifies CASSATGSGETQYF. The chain joins TRBV10-2 to TRBJ2-5; TRBD1 might be the D (6 bases). CDR1 and CDR2 from the germline V gene are WSHSY and SAAADI. The V gene lost 4 bases and the J gene lost 5 bases, with 14 bases spanning the gap. CDR3 length: 14 amino acids.

The chain uses TRBV4-1 and TRBJ1-3; no clear D. Germline lookup yields CDR1 MGHRA and CDR2 YSYEKL. This CDR3 region has 15 residues. The germline V and J ends were trimmed by 0 bases and 2 bases, with 8 bases remaining between them. This CDR3 reads CASSQDPGTGNTIYF. The CDR3 coding sequence is TGCGCCAGCAGCCAAGATCCGGGAACTGGAAACACCATATATTTT.

This sequence joins TRBV2 and TRBJ2-3; 11 positions agree with TRBD2. After removal of 10 bases from V and 2 bases from J, the junction contained 5 bases not matched to a gene. CDR3 length: 14 residues. Germline values: CDR1 SNHLY, CDR2 FYNNEI. In DNA form, the CDR3 reads TGTGCCACCCCGACTAGCGGGAACACAGATACGCAGTATTTT. Its translation: CATPTSGNTDTQYF.

This clone has a single count. The V and J genes are TRBV11-2 and TRBJ2-3; D is perhaps TRBD2 (7 bases). The CDR3 totals 16 residues. Germline V gene data show CDR1 as SGHAT and CDR2 as FQNNGV. The germline V and J ends were trimmed by 2 bases and 5 bases, with 17 bases remaining between them. DNA for the CDR3: TGTGCCAGCAGCTTATTGGGAGGGGGGGTTGTAGATACGCAGTATTTT. This codes for CASSLLGGGVVDTQYF.

The chain is built from TRBV29-1 and TRBJ2-7; TRBD1 matches 7 bases. J was trimmed by 3 bases and V by 7 bases; bases with no gene match: 6. The CDR3 has 12 amino acids. Germline values: CDR1 SQVTM, CDR2 ANQGSEA. The CDR3 reads CSGQTGSYEQYF. In DNA form, the CDR3 reads TGCAGCGGGCAGACAGGGAGCTACGAGCAGTACTTC.

The rearrangement uses TRBV5-1 and TRBJ1-2, with D perhaps matching TRBD1 (6 bases). V was cut by 5 bases and J by 3 bases, with 11 bases left in between. From germline, CDR1 is SGHRS and CDR2 YFSETQ. This CDR3 contains 13 residues. Here the CDR3 DNA reads TGCGCCAGCAGGGAAGGGGGGGACTATGGCTACACCTTC. Translation gives CASREGGDYGYTF.

This clone appeared once. The chain recombines TRBV25-1 with TRBJ1-2; the D is unclear. The V end was cut by 2 bases, the J end by 2 bases, with 6 bases between. The CDR3 runs to 13 residues. CDR1 MGHDK and CDR2 SYGVNS come from the germline V gene. The CDR3 nucleotides read TGTGCCAGCAGTGAACTGGAAAACTATGGCTACACCTTC. Its protein product is CASSELENYGYTF.

The rearrangement uses TRBV7-2 and TRBJ2-7; D remains ambiguous. CDR1 and CDR2 (germline): SGHTA, FQGNSA. The CDR3 loop spans 11 amino acids. Trimming left V 4 bases short and J 7 bases short, with 8 bases between. The CDR3 coding sequence is TGTGCCAGCAGCTCCTTGGGTGAGCAGTACTTC. Translating it yields CASSSLGEQYF.

The chain joins TRBV6-5 to TRBJ1-3; D not resolved. Germline CDR1 MNHEY, CDR2 SVGAGI. The CDR3 has 14 residues. With 5 bases removed from V and 2 bases from J, the gap between germline ends came to 10 bases. Written as DNA, the CDR3 is TGTGCCAGCAGTGTCGGAGGGCCTGGAAACACCATATATTTT. Residues: CASSVGGPGNTIYF.